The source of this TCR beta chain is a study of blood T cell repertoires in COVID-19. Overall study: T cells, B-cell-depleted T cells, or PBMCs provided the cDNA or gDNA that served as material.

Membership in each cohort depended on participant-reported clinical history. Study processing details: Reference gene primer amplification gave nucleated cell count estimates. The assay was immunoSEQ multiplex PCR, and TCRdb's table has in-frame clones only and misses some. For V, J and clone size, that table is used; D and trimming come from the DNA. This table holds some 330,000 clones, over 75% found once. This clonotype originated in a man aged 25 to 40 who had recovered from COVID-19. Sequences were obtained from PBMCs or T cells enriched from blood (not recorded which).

The CDR3 region has the DNA TGTGCCAGCAGGAAGCTAGCGGGGGGGTCTAATGAGCAGTTCTTC. Its translation: CASRKLAGGSNEQFF. V is TRBV6-4 and J is TRBJ2-1; TRBD2 agrees at 12 bases. The V gene's germline CDR1 is MRHNA and CDR2 SNTAGT. CDR3 length: 15 amino acids. After removal of 6 bases from V and 7 bases from J, the junction contained 7 bases not matched to a gene.